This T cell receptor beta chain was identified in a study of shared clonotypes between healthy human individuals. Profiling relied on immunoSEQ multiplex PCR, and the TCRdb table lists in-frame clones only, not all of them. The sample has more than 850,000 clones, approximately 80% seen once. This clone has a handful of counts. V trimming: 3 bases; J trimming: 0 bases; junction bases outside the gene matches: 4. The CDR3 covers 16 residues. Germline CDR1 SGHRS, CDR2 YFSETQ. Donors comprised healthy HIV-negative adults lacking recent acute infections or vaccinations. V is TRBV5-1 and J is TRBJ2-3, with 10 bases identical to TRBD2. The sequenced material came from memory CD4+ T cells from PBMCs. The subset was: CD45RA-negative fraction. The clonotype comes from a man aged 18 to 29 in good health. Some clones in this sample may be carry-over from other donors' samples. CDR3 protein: CASSSTTSGSTDTQYF. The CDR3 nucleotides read TGCGCCAGCAGCTCTACGACTAGCGGGAGCACAGATACGCAGTATTTT.